Below, 14 T cell receptor beta chains from the same sample are listed, as sequenced in a study of blood T cell repertoires in COVID-19. Sequenced by immunoSEQ multiplex PCR; TCRdb stores in-frame clones only, minus some. Of 55,000 to 80,000 clones in the sample, 80% to 90% were seen once. The specimen sequenced was peripheral blood. The receptor source for this set is a man in his forties or fifties with acute or convalescent COVID-19.

The chain combines TRBV28 with TRBJ2-3; TRBD1 aligns across 7 bases. Losses at the gene ends were 4 bases for V and 0 bases for J; bases not matched to a gene: 19. Germline V gene lookup returns CDR1 MDHEN and CDR2 SYDVKM. This CDR3 contains 20 residues. The CDR3, as DNA: TGTGCCAGCAGTTCCCCCCGATGGACAGGAATTTGGACAAGCACAGATACGCAGTATTTT. This gives the protein CASSSPRWTGIWTSTDTQYF.

This clone was counted once. The V call is TRBV3-1 (or the pseudogene TRBV3-2), the J call TRBJ1-4; 10 nucleotides align to TRBD1. The V gene's germline CDR1 is LGHDT and CDR2 YNNKEL (reference sequence). V was clipped by 4 bases and J by 0 bases; unmatched bases: 2. The CDR3 loop spans 16 amino acids. The CDR3 nucleotides read TGTGCCAGCAGCCCAGGACAGGGGGCAACTAATGAAAAACTGTTTTTT. This encodes CASSPGQGATNEKLFF.

This sequence joins TRBV29-1 and TRBJ2-2; TRBD1 is a possible D gene (6 bases). CDR1 SQVTM and CDR2 ANQGSEA come from the germline V gene. The V gene lost 5 bases and the J gene lost 5 bases, with 9 bases spanning the gap. CDR3 length: 12 amino acids. The CDR3 region has the DNA TGCAGCGTTACAGGGTTGACCGGGGAGCTGTTTTTT. It encodes CSVTGLTGELFF.

The chain couples TRBV7-2 to TRBJ2-7; D might be TRBD2 (7 bases). Trimming removed 0 bases from V and 4 bases from J, with 16 bases in between. Germline V CDR1 and CDR2: SGHTA, FQGNSA. The CDR3 totals 16 residues. CDR3 sequence reads: CASSLAEGGAQYEQYF. DNA of the CDR3: TGTGCCAGCAGCTTAGCTGAGGGGGGGGCGCAGTACGAGCAGTACTTC.

This chain uses TRBV18 with TRBJ2-7; TRBD2 agrees at 10 bases. This CDR3 spans 14 amino acids. Unmatched junction bases numbered 6, after V lost 6 bases and J lost 4 bases. CDR1 and CDR2 (germline): KGHSH, LQKENI. CDR3 amino acids: CASSPGLALYEQYF. The CDR3 coding sequence is TGTGCCAGCTCGCCGGGACTAGCGCTTTACGAGCAGTACTTC. Complete variable domain (other parts from reference TRBV18 and TRBJ2-7): NAGVMQNPRHLVRRRGQEARLRCSPMKGHSHVYWYRQLPEEGLKFMVYLQKENIIDESGMPKERFSAEFPKEGPSILRIQQVVRGDSAAYFCASSPGLALYEQYFGPGTRLTVT.

The J gene is TRBJ1-2, the V gene TRBV5-4, with 8 bases that match TRBD1. The CDR3 totals 15 residues. V lost 4 bases to trimming and J lost 2 bases; unmatched junction nucleotides: 7. Germline loops: CDR1 SGHNT, CDR2 YYREEE (reference sequence). The CDR3, as DNA: TGTGCCAGCAGCCCTCGGACAGGGTCCAACTATGGCTACACCTTC. This sequence encodes CASSPRTGSNYGYTF.

The chain uses TRBV11-2 and TRBJ2-2; 7 bases are shared with TRBD1. Germline V gene data show CDR1 as SGHAT and CDR2 as FQNNGV. The CDR3 is 14 amino acids. The V and J ends lost 5 bases and 4 bases, in that order; junction bases with no gene match: 4. The CDR3 sequence: CASSVYRGTGELFF. CDR3 sequence (DNA): TGTGCCAGCAGCGTCTACAGGGGCACCGGGGAGCTGTTTTTT. The full variable domain, rest sourced from reference TRBV11-2 and TRBJ2-2, is EAGVAQSPRYKIIEKRQSVAFWCNPISGHATLYWYQQILGQGPKLLIQFQNNGVVDDSQLPKDRFSAERLKGVDSTLKIQPAKLEDSAVYLCASSVYRGTGELFFGEGSRLTVL.

The chain uses TRBV7-2 and TRBJ2-7, with 8 bases aligning to TRBD2. The CDR3 contains 14 residues. Germline CDR1 reads SGHTA; CDR2 reads FQGNSA. V gave up 5 bases and J gave up 6 bases; unmatched junction bases: 9. CDR3 residues: CASSLRSGSSEQYF. The CDR3 bases are TGTGCCAGCAGCCTGCGGAGCGGGAGTAGCGAGCAGTACTTC.

The rearrangement joins TRBV18 to TRBJ1-5; a possible D gene is TRBD1 (6 bases). CDR1 and CDR2 from the germline V gene are KGHSH and LQKENI. The CDR3 contains 16 residues. Trimming removed 3 bases from V and 1 base from J, with 13 bases in between. The CDR3 coding sequence is TGTGCCAGCTCACCGACAGGTTTTGGGAGCAATCAGCCCCAGCATTTT. Protein: CASSPTGFGSNQPQHF. The variable domain in full, with the rest retrieved from reference TRBV18 and TRBJ1-5, is NAGVMQNPRHLVRRRGQEARLRCSPMKGHSHVYWYRQLPEEGLKFMVYLQKENIIDESGMPKERFSAEFPKEGPSILRIQQVVRGDSAAYFCASSPTGFGSNQPQHFGDGTRLSIL.

The chain combines TRBV11-2 with TRBJ2-7, with D possibly being TRBD2 (5 bases). The length of the CDR3 is 12 residues. V lost 5 bases, J lost 6 bases, and 11 bases lay in between. CDR1 and CDR2 (germline): SGHAT, FQNNGV. CDR3 residues: CASSQLGGEQYF. Written as DNA, the CDR3 is TGTGCCAGCAGCCAACTAGGCGGCGAGCAGTACTTC.

The V and J genes are TRBV18 and TRBJ2-2; D ambiguous. The CDR3 sequence is 15 residues long. Trimming shortened V by 0 bases and J by 8 bases, and 13 bases separated the two germline ends. Germline-derived CDR1 and CDR2 are KGHSH and LQKENI. The CDR3 is CASSPPGETTGELFF. DNA of the CDR3: TGTGCCAGCTCACCACCGGGCGAAACAACAGGGGAGCTGTTTTTT.

V usage is TRBV5-1 and J usage is TRBJ1-1; the match to TRBD1 covers 7 bases. The V segment lost 1 base and the J segment 7 bases; nucleotides outside the gene matches: 7. Per the germline V gene, CDR1 is SGHRS and CDR2 is YFSETQ. The CDR3 has 14 residues. The CDR3 sequence: CASSLMKRDSEAFF. The CDR3 DNA is TGCGCCAGCAGCTTGATGAAGAGGGACAGTGAAGCTTTCTTT.

This clone was observed at least ten times. CDR3 region: CASSDSSGDHNEQFF. CDR3 DNA: TGTGCCAGCAGTGACTCTAGCGGTGACCACAATGAGCAGTTCTTC. V is TRBV6-4 and J is TRBJ2-1, with a tentative D call TRBD2 (6 bases). The V end was cut by 0 bases, the J end by 5 bases, with 11 bases between. The CDR3 is 15 amino acids. The V gene's germline CDR1 is MRHNA and CDR2 SNTAGT.

V and J are TRBV18 and TRBJ1-2; no clear D. In germline, CDR1 is KGHSH, CDR2 LQKENI. V shed 3 bases and J shed 6 bases, with 11 bases lying between them. This CDR3 is built from 13 residues. CDR3 amino acids: CASSPPGVHGYTF. The DNA for the CDR3 is TGTGCCAGCTCACCTCCCGGGGTCCATGGCTACACCTTC.